Listed below are T cell receptor beta chains from one sample, sequenced in a study of T cell responses to AZD1222 COVID-19 vaccine. Method: immunoSEQ multiplex PCR; TCRdb's copy keeps in-frame clones and lacks some. Of approximately 150,000 clones in the sample, 75% to 95% were seen once. This specimen was peripheral blood, taken 28 days after the second AZD1222 dose. Receptor source: an adult who received the AZD1222 COVID-19 vaccine. CDR3s include the opening cysteine and the closing phenylalanine or tryptophan. Fields, in order: D gene, J gene, clone size, V gene, CDR3 DNA, CDR3 protein. D genes are given only for firm matches. For some rows the clone size is stated as once, few or many, or as a class when expanded; others skip it.

>.|TRBJ2-7|.|TRBV21-1
TGTGCCAGCAGCAAACGGGGGGACAGGGAAAGGCACGAGCAGTACTTC
CASSKRGDRERHEQYF
>TRBD1|TRBJ1-2|.|TRBV25-1
TGTGCCAGCAGTGATTGGGGACAGCTTTATGGCTACACCTTC
CASSDWGQLYGYTF
>TRBD1|TRBJ2-1|.|TRBV18
TGTGCCAGCTCACCTTCACAGGGGGCGGACAATGAGCAGTTCTTC
CASSPSQGADNEQFF
>TRBD1|TRBJ1-5|.|TRBV24-1
TGTGCCACCAGTGAGACAGGGACCCAGCCCCAGCATTTT
CATSETGTQPQHF
>TRBD1|TRBJ1-4|.|TRBV14
TGTGCCAGCAGCCAAGATCTGGGACAGGGGGTAGAGGGCGAAAAACTGTTTTTT
CASSQDLGQGVEGEKLFF
>TRBD1|TRBJ1-2|once|TRBV6-1
TGTGCCAGCAGTGAATCTGGGACAGATGGGGGCTACACCTTC
CASSESGTDGGYTF
>TRBD1|TRBJ1-6|.|TRBV5-1
TGCGCCAGCAGCCTAATTGGACAGGGTAACAATTCACCCCTCCACTTT
CASSLIGQGNNSPLHF
>.|TRBJ1-3|few|TRBV4-2
TGTGCCAGCAGCCGAGAACCGGGACAAATCAACTCTGGAAACACCATATATTTT
CASSREPGQINSGNTIYF
>TRBD1|TRBJ2-2|.|TRBV9
TGTGCCAGCAGCGCTGGGGACAGGTTCGAGGCCGGGGAGCTGTTTTTT
CASSAGDRFEAGELFF
>.|TRBJ2-2|.|TRBV11-3
TGTGCCAGCAGTGTCTCGGGCACGAACACCGGGGAGCTGTTTTTT
CASSVSGTNTGELFF
>TRBD1|TRBJ1-5|.|TRBV5-6
TGTGCCAGCAGCTTGGGAGGACAGGGGAATCAGCCCCAGCATTTT
CASSLGGQGNQPQHF
>.|TRBJ1-1|.|TRBV3-1/TRBV3-2
TGTGCCAGCAGCCAAGTATATTCAGGGGCTGGTGAAGCTTTCTTT
CASSQVYSGAGEAFF
>TRBD2|TRBJ2-1|.|TRBV27
TGTGCCAGCAGTTCGACTAGCGGGAGGACCTACAATGAGCAGTTCTTC
CASSSTSGRTYNEQFF
>TRBD2|TRBJ2-3|.|TRBV6-6
TGTGCCAGCAGTTACTTGCTAGCGGTTACAGATACGCAGTATTTT
CASSYLLAVTDTQYF
>TRBD2|TRBJ2-2|once|TRBV7-6
TGTGCCAGCAGCCTCGGACTAGCGGGGGGGCCGGACACCGGGGAGCTGTTTTTT
CASSLGLAGGPDTGELFF
>.|TRBJ1-4|.|TRBV4-3
TGCGCCAGCAGCCAAGATTCTGGAGCAACTAATGAAAAACTGTTTTTT
CASSQDSGATNEKLFF